These 5 T cell receptor beta chains were sequenced from one sample in a study of cytomegalovirus exposure and HLA in healthy donors. The PCR had 60 Vbeta and 13 Jbeta primers. Data came from immunoSEQ multiplex PCR; TCRdb stores just in-frame clones and leaves some out. The sample consists of 110,000 to 150,000 clones, about 72% of them appearing once. Sequencing was performed on PBMCs. The source of these receptors is a man aged 40-55 years in good health and CMV-seronegative.

This clone appeared a few times. J is TRBJ2-2 and V is TRBV30; 9 nucleotides line up with TRBD2. Germline V lookup: CDR1 GTSNPN, CDR2 SVGIG (reference sequence). The CDR3 consists of 16 residues. V shed 0 bases and J 6 bases; nucleotides not matched to a gene: 8. The CDR3 DNA is TGTGCCTGGAGTGTACTTAGCGGGAGTGAAGCCGGGGAGCTGTTTTTT. This encodes CAWSVLSGSEAGELFF. Full variable domain (remainder filled in from reference TRBV30 and TRBJ2-2): SQTIHQWPATLVQPVGSPLSLECTVEGTSNPNLYWYRQAAGRGLQLLFYSVGIGQISSEVPQNLSASRPQDRQFILSSKKLLLSDSGFYLCAWSVLSGSEAGELFFGEGSRLTVL.

Only a few counts were recorded for this clone. The chain has TRBV5-1 and TRBJ2-7; D is possibly TRBD2 (5 bases). The CDR3 runs 14 residues. CDR1 SGHRS and CDR2 YFSETQ come from the germline V gene. Trimming pared 4 bases from V and 3 bases from J, leaving 14 bases between. In DNA, the CDR3 is TGCGCCAGCAGCCCGGTGCAGCGGAACTACGAGCAGTACTTC. This translates into CASSPVQRNYEQYF. The full variable domain, completed using reference TRBV5-1 and TRBJ2-7, is KAGVTQTPRYLIKTRGQQVTLSCSPISGHRSVSWYQQTPGQGLQFLFEYFSETQRNKGNFPGRFSGRQFSNSRSEMNVSTLELGDSALYLCASSPVQRNYEQYFGPGTRLTVT.

The chain links TRBV27 to TRBJ2-1; D perhaps matches TRBD2 (5 bases). CDR3 size: 16 residues. V was pared by 6 bases and J by 3 bases, with 18 bases between. Germline V gives CDR1 MNHEY, CDR2 SMNVEV (reference sequence). CDR3 DNA: TGTGCCAGCAGCCGGACTCCGGCCAGTCGCTACAATGAGCAGTTCTTC. Translating it yields CASSRTPASRYNEQFF.

The chain uses TRBV19 and TRBJ1-2; 9 bases map to TRBD1. This CDR3 has 13 residues. Germline V gene data show CDR1 as LNHDA and CDR2 as SQIVND (reference sequence). The ends lost 5 bases at V and 6 bases at J; junction bases unmatched: 4. The CDR3 DNA sequence: TGTGCCAGTAGTGGGGACAGGGCTAATGGCTACACCTTC. Its translation is CASSGDRANGYTF.

To note about this clone: The same CDR3 can be traced to other DNA sequences in this sample. The chain couples TRBV27 to TRBJ2-7; 7 bases align to TRBD1. The CDR3 covers 15 residues. The germline V gene has CDR1 MNHEY and CDR2 SMNVEV (reference sequence). V dropped 2 bases and J dropped 3; count of bases not matched to a gene: 7. The CDR3 coding sequence is TGTGCCAGCAGTTTAGGAGGTACAGGGGACTACGAGCAGTACTTC. Translation: CASSLGGTGDYEQYF.